This T cell receptor beta chain was sequenced in a study of T cell repertoires in cytomegalovirus infection. Study-level background: Indications came from public TCR beta signatures; they pointed to CMV infection and to a matching HLA type. Broader study findings: In two of eight donors, the top clonotype was HLA-C-restricted CMV-specific.

TCRdb analysed the reads with MiXCR anew, one entry per CDR3 protein. Of around 490,000 distinct CDR3 sequences listed, approximately 26% are singletons. As concerns this clonotype: The antigen is unknown. A read error may account for a junction end that differs from germline.

CDR3 length: 15 amino acids. CDR1 is MGHRA, CDR2 YSYEKL, per germline. What was sequenced was PBMCs. The sequence came from a human donor in good health (CMV status not recorded). Some clones in this sample may be carry-over from other donors' samples. This sequence joins TRBV4-1 and TRBJ2-1, with 8 positions matching TRBD2. CDR3 region: CASSQDRRGETEQFF. The CDR3 DNA follows: TGTGCCAGCAGCCAAGATCGGCGGGGGGAGACAGAGCAGTTCTTC.